This record concerns one T cell receptor beta chain sequence. The CDR3 loop spans 15 amino acids. Per germline, CDR1 SQVTM and CDR2 ANQGSEA. Trimming pared 4 bases from V and 0 bases from J, leaving 13 bases between. Sequencing used immunoSEQ multiplex PCR; TCRdb keeps in-frame clones, though not all of them. Among some 350,000 clones listed, about 86% were seen once. This sample was taken from a study of blood T cell repertoires in COVID-19. Whole-study context: PBMCs, B-cell-depleted T cells, or T cells were the source of the cDNA or gDNA that made up the material.

Sequencing was performed on peripheral blood. The chain uses TRBV29-1 and TRBJ1-3, with D tentatively TRBD1 (5 bases). The receptor was isolated from a man aged 25-40 years with active or convalescent COVID-19. CDR3 region: CSVGDSFLSGNTIYF. CDR3 coding DNA: TGCAGCGTTGGTGACAGCTTTCTCTCTGGAAACACCATATATTTT.